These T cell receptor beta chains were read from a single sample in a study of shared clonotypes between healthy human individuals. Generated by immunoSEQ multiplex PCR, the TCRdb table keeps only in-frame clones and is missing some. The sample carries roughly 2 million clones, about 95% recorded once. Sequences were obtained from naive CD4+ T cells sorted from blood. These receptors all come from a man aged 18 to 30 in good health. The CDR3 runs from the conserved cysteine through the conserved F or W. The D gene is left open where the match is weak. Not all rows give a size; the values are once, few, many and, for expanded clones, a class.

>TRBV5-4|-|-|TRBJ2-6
CASSSDPAGANVLTF
TGTGCCAGCAGCTCCGACCCGGCTGGGGCCAACGTCCTGACTTTC
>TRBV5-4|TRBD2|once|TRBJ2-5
CASSRGGGLQETQYF
TGTGCCAGCAGTAGGGGCGGGGGACTTCAAGAGACCCAGTACTTC
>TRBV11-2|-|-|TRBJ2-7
CASSSRGAGREQYF
TGTGCCAGCAGCTCTCGCGGAGCAGGGAGGGAGCAGTACTTC
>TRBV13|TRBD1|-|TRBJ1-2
CASSLLDRPTSGYTF
TGTGCCAGCAGCTTATTGGACAGGCCCACGAGTGGCTACACCTTC
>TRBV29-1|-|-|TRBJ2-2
CSGRFTGELFF
TGCAGCGGCAGGTTCACCGGGGAGCTGTTTTTT
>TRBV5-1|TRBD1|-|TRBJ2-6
CASSLGGTGYYSGANVLTF
TGCGCCAGCAGCTTGGGAGGGACAGGGTACTACTCTGGGGCCAACGTCCTGACTTTC
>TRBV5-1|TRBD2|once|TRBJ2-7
CASSLIGGGLAGLASTGREQYF
TGCGCCAGCAGCTTAATTGGTGGTGGGCTAGCGGGTTTGGCGTCCACGGGACGTGAGCAGTACTTC
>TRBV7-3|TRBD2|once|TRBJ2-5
CASSLTSGAQETQYF
TGTGCCAGCAGCCTGACTAGCGGGGCCCAAGAGACCCAGTACTTC
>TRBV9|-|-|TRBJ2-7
CASSVGQGSGFEQYF
TGTGCCAGCAGCGTAGGTCAGGGGAGTGGTTTCGAGCAGTACTTC
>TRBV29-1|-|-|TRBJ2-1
CSAQKGASVGTDEQFF
TGCAGCGCCCAAAAGGGGGCTAGCGTAGGCACAGATGAGCAGTTCTTC
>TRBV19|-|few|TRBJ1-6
CASSIGGRPNSPLHF
TGTGCCAGTAGTATAGGCGGCAGACCCAATTCACCCCTCCACTTT